This paragraph covers one T cell receptor beta chain sequence. CDR3 length: 17 residues. Per the germline V gene, CDR1 is KGHSH and CDR2 is LQKENI. With 0 bases removed from V and 3 bases from J, the gap between germline ends came to 16 bases. This sample was taken from a study of blood T cell repertoires in COVID-19. Study-level background: The origin of the acute and convalescent COVID-19 samples was the United States, Italy and Spain.

Authors' analysis steps: Nucleated cell number was recorded as an estimate derived from reference gene primer amplification. Using immunoSEQ multiplex PCR, the repertoire was profiled, and TCRdb retains in-frame clones only, with some absent. V, J and clone size reflect that table, while D and trimming were determined from the DNA. The repertoire holds around 55,000 clones, with almost 85% as singletons. The origin of this receptor is a human donor in a cohort sampled during active COVID-19. The sequenced sample was peripheral blood. The chain links TRBV18 to TRBJ2-3; TRBD1 is a possible D gene (5 bases). CDR3 DNA: TGTGCCAGCTCACCACCGGTACAGGCGCTGGGGACAGATACGCAGTATTTT. This translates into CASSPPVQALGTDTQYF.